The 20 T cell receptor beta chains presented below share a single source sample, sequenced in a study of early T cells in non-severe SARS-CoV-2 infection. TCRdb fed the 5' RACE reads into MiXCR, producing one record per CDR3 protein. The sample lists more than 45,000 distinct CDR3 sequences, 5.6% occurring once. Material for sequencing was whole blood. The receptors come from an adult who was a healthcare worker with PCR-confirmed SARS-CoV-2 infection or an uninfected control (not recorded which).

This clonotype was found many times. This chain connects TRBV7-6 to TRBJ2-1; D unresolved. Germline V gene lookup returns CDR1 SGHVS and CDR2 FNYEAQ. V lost 1 base, J lost 8 bases, and 6 bases lay in between. This CDR3 spans 12 amino acids. DNA of the CDR3: TGTGCCAGCAGCTTAGGACGGGATGAGCAGTTCTTC. This gives the protein CASSLGRDEQFF.

The table lists this clonotype with many counts. The chain uses TRBV13 and TRBJ2-1; 10 bases line up with TRBD2. With 0 bases clipped from V and 6 bases from J, the junction kept 8 bases outside the gene matches. The germline V gene has CDR1 PRHDT and CDR2 FYEKMQ (reference sequence). The CDR3 has 17 residues. The CDR3 DNA reads as TGTGCCAGCAGCTTAGGCCTAGCGGGGGAATTCCTCAATGAGCAGTTCTTC. This codes for CASSLGLAGEFLNEQFF.

This clonotype was detected ten times or more. The rearrangement links TRBV12-2 to TRBJ2-1; the table's D gene call, TRBD2, was not cross checked with the DNA. TRBV12-2 is a pseudogene. The CDR3 consists of 17 residues. The CDR3 sequence: CASRLACGEDSYNEQFF. CDR3 DNA: TGTGCAAGTCGCTTAGCGTGCGGGGAAGACTCCTACAATGAGCAGTTCTTC.

This clonotype was seen many times. The chain employs TRBV3-1 and TRBJ1-1, with a weak D call TRBD1 (5 bases). The CDR3 spans 15 residues. The V end was cut by 4 bases, the J end by 0 bases, with 12 bases between. CDR1 and CDR2 (germline): LGHDT, YNNKEL (reference sequence). CDR3 region: CASSLSDRMNTEAFF. As DNA, the CDR3 is TGTGCCAGCAGCCTATCCGACAGAATGAACACTGAAGCTTTCTTT.

The V gene is TRBV2, the J gene TRBJ2-3; 10 bases are shared with TRBD2. The CDR3 consists of 16 residues. After removal of 7 bases from V and 7 bases from J, the junction contained 14 bases not matched to a gene. Germline CDR1 SNHLY, CDR2 FYNNEI. CDR3 sequence (DNA): TGTGCCAGCACTCTCCTAAGCGGGAGGGCCGGGAATACGCAGTATTTT. Protein: CASTLLSGRAGNTQYF.

This clonotype was counted a few times. The J gene is TRBJ2-6, the V gene TRBV5-1, with TRBD1 identical over 8 bases. V shed 4 bases, J shed 4 bases, and the junction held 4 bases outside the gene matches. CDR1 is SGHRS, CDR2 YFSETQ, per germline. CDR3 length: 15 amino acids. In DNA, the CDR3 is TGCGCCAGCAGCGTGACAGGGGAAGGGGCCAACGTCCTGACTTTC. Its protein is CASSVTGEGANVLTF.

This clonotype was seen ten or more times. V is TRBV5-4 and J is TRBJ2-6; D unclear. Trimming removed 1 base from V and 5 bases from J, with 4 bases in between. CDR3 size: 13 residues. Per germline, CDR1 SGHNT and CDR2 YYREEE (reference sequence). The CDR3 sequence is CASSLRRANVLTF. CDR3 coding DNA: TGTGCCAGCAGCTTGCGCCGGGCCAACGTCCTGACTTTC.

A few counts support this clonotype. The chain couples TRBV12-3 or TRBV12-4 to TRBJ2-2; unclear D gene. The ends were cut back, 6 bases at V and 2 bases at J, with 13 bases in the middle. The length of the CDR3 is 15 residues. This CDR3 is CASSTPGSNTGELFF. The CDR3 DNA is TGTGCCAGCAGCACCCCGGGCAGTAACACCGGGGAGCTGTTTTTT.

This clonotype was detected ten times or more. The chain has TRBV7-9 and TRBJ2-7; no reliable D call. Between the trimmed V and J ends, which lost 6 bases and 7 bases, there was a span of 7 bases. Germline loops: CDR1 SEHNR, CDR2 FQNEAQ (reference sequence). The CDR3 sequence is 10 residues long. The DNA of the CDR3 is TGTGCCAGCAGTGTCCAGGAGCAGTACTTC. It translates to CASSVQEQYF.

This clonotype has more than one count but fewer than ten. The chain employs TRBV7-8 and TRBJ2-7; no clear D gene. This CDR3 spans 15 amino acids. Trimming removed 1 base at V and 2 bases at J, with 12 bases between. Germline values: CDR1 SGHVS, CDR2 FQNEAQ. CDR3 DNA sequence: TGTGCCAGCAGCTTAGGAGTTAACCCACCCTACGAGCAGTACTTC. Amino acids: CASSLGVNPPYEQYF.

In this sample, this clonotype turned up many times. The chain links TRBV28 to TRBJ2-2; D is unresolved. The CDR3 has 11 amino acids. CDR1 and CDR2 (germline): MDHEN, SYDVKM. The ends were cut back, 8 bases at V and 3 bases at J, with 4 bases in the middle. The CDR3 nucleotides read TGTGCCAGCTGCTACACCGGGGAGCTGTTTTTT. This encodes CASCYTGELFF. The full variable domain, in which reference TRBV28 and TRBJ2-2 provide the parts outside the CDR3, is DVKVTQSSRYLVKRTGEKVFLECVQDMDHENMFWYRQDPGLGLRLIYFSYDVKMKEKGDIPEGYSVSREKKERFSLILESASTNQTSMYLCASCYTGELFFGEGSRLTVL.

This clonotype was detected many times. The genes are TRBV7-3 and TRBJ2-1; maybe TRBD1 (5 bases). V was clipped by 4 bases and J by 5 bases, with 15 bases between them. CDR1 and CDR2 from the germline V gene are SGHTA and FQGTGA. This CDR3 has 15 residues. CDR3 coding DNA: TGTGCCAGCAGCTCCGGGCCAGGGTCAGACAATGAGCAGTTCTTC. Protein product: CASSSGPGSDNEQFF.

This clonotype was seen ten or more times. The J gene is TRBJ1-1, the V gene TRBV5-1, with TRBD1 as a possible D gene (5 bases). The ends were cut back, 3 bases at V and 1 base at J, with 10 bases in the middle. CDR1 is SGHRS, CDR2 YFSETQ, per germline. CDR3 size: 14 residues. CDR3 in amino acids: CASSYRRSNTEAFF. The CDR3 region has the DNA TGCGCCAGCAGCTACAGGAGGTCGAACACTGAAGCTTTCTTT.

This clonotype was counted only a few times. This sequence joins TRBV5-8 and TRBJ2-1, with TRBD1 identical over 10 bases. After removal of 3 bases from V and 9 bases from J, the junction contained 9 bases not matched to a gene. Germline CDR1 reads SGHTS; CDR2 reads YDEGEE. CDR3 length: 15 amino acids. The CDR3 sequence is CASSSWTGGRVEQFF. The CDR3 DNA reads TGTGCCAGCAGCTCCTGGACAGGGGGTAGGGTTGAGCAGTTCTTC.

This CDR3 reads CASREGGRIYF. The CDR3 nucleotides are TGTGCCAGCAGGGAGGGAGGGAGAATATACTTC. The chain combines TRBV6-2 or TRBV6-3 with TRBJ2-7, with 7 bases matching TRBD2. With 6 bases clipped from V and 13 bases from J, the junction kept 9 bases outside the gene matches. Germline V gives CDR1 MNHEY, CDR2 SVGEGT. This CDR3 has 11 amino acids.

This clonotype was counted ten times or more. V usage is TRBV10-2 and J usage is TRBJ1-2; weak D call: TRBD1 (6 bases). Trimming took off 10 bases at V and 8 bases at J, with 17 bases between the two ends. There are 12 residues in the CDR3. The germline V gene has CDR1 WSHSY and CDR2 SAAADI. The CDR3 DNA reads as TGCGCCACCGAAGAAGGACAGTACGGCTACACCTTC. Protein product: CATEEGQYGYTF.

This clonotype was observed many times. The genes are TRBV4-1 and TRBJ1-3, with D unresolved. CDR3 length equals 16 residues. Deletions cut 4 bases from V and 3 bases from J, with 16 bases between. Germline-derived CDR1 and CDR2 are MGHRA and YSYEKL. The CDR3 loop is CASSLVWGGSGNTIYF. The CDR3 DNA sequence: TGCGCCAGCAGCCTGGTGTGGGGAGGGAGTGGAAACACCATATATTTT.

The CDR3 nucleotides read TGCAGCGCCATTCAGAATGAGCAGTTCTTC. Translated: CSAIQNEQFF. The chain is built from TRBV29-1 and TRBJ2-1; D is uncertain. V lost 7 bases and J 7 bases, leaving 8 bases between the germline ends. The CDR3 is 10 amino acids. Germline V gene lookup returns CDR1 SQVTM and CDR2 ANQGSEA.

This clonotype was counted between two and nine times. The V and J genes are TRBV4-3 and TRBJ1-2; 10 nucleotides agree with TRBD1. Trimming removed 6 bases from V and 4 bases from J; junction bases left unmatched: 5. The CDR3 has 14 amino acids. Germline values: CDR1 LGHNA, CDR2 YSLEER. The CDR3: CASRPTGGSYGYTF. As DNA, the CDR3 is TGCGCCAGCAGGCCGACAGGGGGCAGCTATGGCTACACCTTC.

This clonotype was counted many times. The chain has TRBV12-3 or TRBV12-4 and TRBJ2-6, with D perhaps given as TRBD1 or TRBD2 (5 bases each). The CDR3 sequence is 18 residues long. V gave up 3 bases and J gave up 4 bases, with 19 bases separating them. The CDR3 sequence is CASSFFGAGRPGANVLTF. DNA of the CDR3: TGTGCCAGCAGTTTTTTCGGGGCAGGGAGACCCGGGGCCAACGTCCTGACTTTC.